The 3 T cell receptor beta chains reported below all come from one sample, sequenced in a study of blood T cell repertoires in COVID-19. Assay: immunoSEQ multiplex PCR; the TCRdb copy retains only in-frame clones and omits some. The profile shows under 300,000 clones, around 84% of them singletons. The sample comprised peripheral blood. Receptors originate from a man aged 35 to 55 who had recovered from COVID-19.

The chain is built from TRBV9 and TRBJ2-5, with 8 bases identical to TRBD2. This CDR3 is 16 amino acids long. CDR1 is SGDLS, CDR2 YYNGEE, per germline. V lost 3 bases to trimming and J lost 5 bases; unmatched junction nucleotides: 12. The CDR3 nucleotides read TGTGCCAGCAGCGCAGGTAGCGGGGTTCACACTGAGACCCAGTACTTC. Protein product: CASSAGSGVHTETQYF. Supplemented by reference TRBV9 and TRBJ2-5, the full variable domain reads DSGVTQTPKHLITATGQRVTLRCSPRSGDLSVYWYQQSLDQGLQFLIQYYNGEERAKGNILERFSAQQFPDLHSELNLSSLELGDSALYFCASSAGSGVHTETQYFGPGTRLLVL.

The V and J genes are TRBV7-2 and TRBJ1-4; 8 positions agree with TRBD1. The CDR3 has 14 residues. The germline V gene has CDR1 SGHTA and CDR2 FQGNSA. The V gene end was trimmed by 5 bases and the J gene end by 8 bases; junction bases not matched to a gene: 7. The CDR3 nucleotides are TGTGCCAGCAGCCAGGACAGGGTGAACGAAAAACTGTTTTTT. This encodes CASSQDRVNEKLFF.

V and J are TRBV30 and TRBJ1-2; D may be TRBD1 (5 bases). Trimming removed 2 bases at V and 4 bases at J, with 11 bases between. The CDR3 consists of 13 residues. The germline gives CDR1 GTSNPN, CDR2 SVGIG (reference sequence). CDR3 sequence: CAWSLTGFYGYTF. The CDR3 DNA reads TGTGCCTGGAGTCTAACAGGTTTCTATGGCTACACCTTC.